Following are 18 T cell receptor beta chains from one sample sequenced in a study of monozygotic twins with inflammatory bowel disease. Each CDR3 protein gets one entry in TCRdb, which reprocessed the 5' RACE reads and gives no DNA. Recorded for this sample: 140,000 to 150,000 distinct CDR3 sequences. Sequencing used blood. These TCRs come from a human donor with ulcerative colitis or Crohn's disease, or a healthy co-twin of an affected twin (not recorded which).

This rearrangement joins TRBV5-6 to TRBJ1-1; TCRdb calls TRBD1, which cannot be checked without DNA. Germline CDR1 SGHDT, CDR2 YYEEEE. The CDR3 is 14 residues long. The CDR3 loop is CASSLGLGGTEAFF.

This sequence joins TRBV7-2 and TRBJ2-2. This CDR3 region has 12 residues. Per the germline V gene, CDR1 is SGHTA and CDR2 is FQGNSA. CDR3 sequence reads: CASSSRTGELFF.

CDR3 loop: CASSPPDRGGTEAFF. The chain recombines TRBV5-1 with TRBJ1-1; no DNA is available, so the TRBD1 call from TCRdb remains unchecked. Germline V gene lookup returns CDR1 SGHRS and CDR2 YFSETQ. The CDR3 sequence is 15 residues long.

The chain has TRBV12-3 or TRBV12-4 and TRBJ1-2; TCRdb names TRBD1, which stays unverified in the absence of DNA. The CDR3 length is 14 residues. The CDR3 loop is CASSSPGTFGGYTF.

The chain couples TRBV25-1 to TRBJ2-7; TCRdb gives TRBD1 as the D gene, but with no DNA this cannot be confirmed. The CDR3 is 13 residues long. CDR1 is MGHDK, CDR2 SYGVNS, per germline. The CDR3 protein is CASSPGQGSEEYF.

The chain couples TRBV5-1 to TRBJ2-2. This CDR3 spans 13 amino acids. Germline CDR1 is SGHRS and CDR2 is YFSETQ. CDR3: CASSPERFWELFF.

This rearrangement joins TRBV5-4 to TRBJ2-1; TCRdb's D call, TRBD2, is unchecked because there is no DNA. Germline V lookup: CDR1 SGHNT, CDR2 YYREEE (reference sequence). The CDR3 length is 14 residues. CDR3 protein: CASSLVRRGNEQFF.

The chain uses TRBV6-1 and TRBJ2-7; as DNA is missing, the TRBD1 call by TCRdb cannot be tested. Germline CDR1 and CDR2: MNHNS and SASEGT. The CDR3 contains 15 residues. Here the CDR3 reads CASSEVGTLTYEQYF.

The chain combines TRBV7-9 with TRBJ2-4; TCRdb's D gene call, TRBD2, goes unchecked for lack of DNA. The CDR3 length is 14 residues. Germline CDR1 reads SEHNR; CDR2 reads FQNEAQ (reference sequence). The CDR3 sequence is CASSLTSGTDIQYF.

This chain links TRBV7-2 with TRBJ1-2; with no DNA, the TCRdb D assignment of TRBD1 cannot be verified. Germline-derived CDR1 and CDR2 are SGHTA and FQGNSA. This CDR3 comprises 14 residues. This CDR3 reads CASSRDRRFYGYTF.

The chain carries TRBV20-1 and TRBJ2-7; the D gene TCRdb calls, TRBD2, cannot be checked with no DNA. The CDR3 extends over 17 amino acids. Germline V gene sequence: CDR1 DFQATT, CDR2 SNEGSKA (reference sequence). The CDR3 region is CSARAGGLAGDGYEQYF.

The V call is TRBV20-1, the J call TRBJ2-2; TCRdb's assignment of TRBD2 cannot be checked, as there is no DNA. The CDR3 extends over 21 amino acids. Germline V CDR1 and CDR2: DFQATT, SNEGSKA (reference sequence). The CDR3 here is CSARDSPKNPGLAKNTGELFF.

The rearrangement uses TRBV5-6 and TRBJ2-2. Germline CDR1 and CDR2: SGHDT and YYEEEE. The CDR3 contains 11 residues. CDR3 protein: CASSLNGELFF.

The V call is TRBV7-2, the J call TRBJ2-3; there is no DNA to check the TCRdb D call of TRBD2. The CDR3 extends over 17 amino acids. CDR1 is SGHTA, CDR2 FQGNSA, per germline. The CDR3 is CASSLRFWSGRGDTQYF.

The chain joins TRBV11-2 to TRBJ2-1; lacking DNA, the TRBD2 call made by TCRdb goes unchecked. The CDR3 loop spans 15 amino acids. Looked up from germline, CDR1 is SGHAT and CDR2 is FQNNGV. The CDR3: CASSMRGGAYNEQFF. Full variable domain (outside the CDR3, taken from reference TRBV11-2 and TRBJ2-1): EAGVAQSPRYKIIEKRQSVAFWCNPISGHATLYWYQQILGQGPKLLIQFQNNGVVDDSQLPKDRFSAERLKGVDSTLKIQPAKLEDSAVYLCASSMRGGAYNEQFFGPGTRLTVL.

This chain joins TRBV7-9 and TRBJ2-7; TCRdb lists TRBD1, though no DNA is available to test this call. The CDR3 runs to 15 residues. Germline V lookup: CDR1 SEHNR, CDR2 FQNEAQ (reference sequence). The CDR3 protein is CASSQLTTRVDEQYF. The full variable domain, completed using reference TRBV7-9 and TRBJ2-7, is DTGVSQNPRHKITKRGQNVTFRCDPISEHNRLYWYRQTLGQGPEFLTYFQNEAQLEKSRLLSDRFSAERPKGSFSTLEIQRTEQGDSAMYLCASSQLTTRVDEQYFGPGTRLTVT.

The chain links TRBV6-2 or TRBV6-3 to TRBJ1-2. The CDR3 extends over 11 amino acids. CDR1 is MNHEY, CDR2 SVGEGT, per germline. The CDR3 protein is CASSWDYGYTF.

This chain links TRBV6-6 with TRBJ1-1; the TCRdb D gene call, TRBD1, has no DNA to confirm it. The CDR3 has 14 residues. Germline CDR1 MNHNY, CDR2 SVGAGI (reference sequence). CDR3 residues: CASHLDRLNTEAFF.